These 23 T cell receptor beta chains came from one sample sequenced in a study of blood T cell repertoires in COVID-19. Generated by immunoSEQ multiplex PCR, the TCRdb table keeps only in-frame clones and is missing some. Of around 620,000 clones in the sample, 85% to 90% were seen once. What was sequenced was peripheral blood. Receptors originate from a woman aged 18-29 years with acute or convalescent COVID-19.

The rearrangement uses TRBV30 and TRBJ1-4; 7 nucleotides match TRBD1. The V gene's germline CDR1 is GTSNPN and CDR2 SVGIG (reference sequence). The V gene end was trimmed by 7 bases and the J gene end by 6 bases; junction bases not matched to a gene: 8. This CDR3 has 13 residues. In nucleotides, the CDR3 is TGTGCCTTCCAAGGGGGCGCGGATGAAAAACTGTTTTTT. The encoded protein is CAFQGGADEKLFF.

The rearrangement joins TRBV9 to TRBJ2-2, with D possibly matching TRBD2 (5 bases). The CDR3 consists of 15 residues. V gave up 0 bases and J gave up 4 bases, with 10 bases separating them. Germline-derived CDR1 and CDR2 are SGDLS and YYNGEE. CDR3 nucleotide sequence: TGTGCCAGCAGCGTAGGAGCGGAACCCACCGGGGAGCTGTTTTTT. Protein: CASSVGAEPTGELFF.

The chain has TRBV7-8 and TRBJ1-5, with D perhaps TRBD1 (5 bases). The CDR3 has 14 amino acids. The V end was cut by 5 bases, the J end by 10 bases, with 18 bases between. Looked up from germline, CDR1 is SGHVS and CDR2 is FQNEAQ. In nucleotides, the CDR3 is TGTGCCAGCAGCGCAGACAGTGGGTGGGGCCCCCAGCATTTT. Translated: CASSADSGWGPQHF. Full variable domain (remainder filled in from reference TRBV7-8 and TRBJ1-5): GAGVSQSPRYKVAKRGQDVALRCDPISGHVSLFWYQQALGQGPEFLTYFQNEAQLDKSGLPSDRFFAERPEGSVSTLKIQRTQQEDSAVYLCASSADSGWGPQHFGDGTRLSIL.

The chain combines TRBV25-1 with TRBJ1-1; TRBD1 aligns across 8 bases. The length of the CDR3 is 15 residues. Trimming took 1 base from V and 4 from J; bases not matched to a gene: 5. Germline CDR1 and CDR2: MGHDK and SYGVNS. CDR3 protein: CASSESGQGGTEAFF. The CDR3 bases are TGTGCCAGCAGTGAATCTGGACAGGGAGGCACTGAAGCTTTCTTT.

V usage is TRBV18 and J usage is TRBJ1-2, with a tentative D call TRBD1 (5 bases). Germline V lookup: CDR1 KGHSH, CDR2 LQKENI. Trimming pared 6 bases from V and 4 bases from J, leaving 12 bases between. The CDR3 spans 13 residues. DNA of the CDR3: TGTGCCAGCTCTATGGACAAAAGCTATGGCTACACCTTC. It yields the protein CASSMDKSYGYTF.

The V and J genes are TRBV6-5 and TRBJ2-3, with 11 bases matching TRBD2. The CDR3 runs 15 residues. J gave up 2 bases and V 10 bases, and 8 bases lay outside the gene matches. Germline assignment: CDR1 MNHEY and CDR2 SVGAGI. The DNA for the CDR3 is TGTGCCACCAGGTTAGCGGGGGGGCTCACAGATACGCAGTATTTT. As protein: CATRLAGGLTDTQYF.

The chain joins TRBV25-1 to TRBJ1-2; maybe TRBD1 (6 bases). CDR1 is MGHDK and CDR2 is SYGVNS in the germline V gene. The V and J ends lost 4 bases and 2 bases respectively, with 11 bases between them. This CDR3 contains 14 residues. CDR3 nucleotide sequence: TGTGCCAGCAGTGTACAGGGCAGGAACTATGGCTACACCTTC. It is translated as CASSVQGRNYGYTF.

The genes are TRBV9 and TRBJ1-2, with D unclear. Per germline, CDR1 SGDLS and CDR2 YYNGEE. The CDR3 length is 15 residues. V was cut by 3 bases and J by 6 bases, with 18 bases left in between. The CDR3: CASSAARTGPHGYTF. CDR3 DNA: TGTGCCAGCAGCGCCGCACGAACGGGTCCTCATGGCTACACCTTC.

The V and J genes are TRBV30 and TRBJ1-3; D not resolved. Germline V CDR1 and CDR2: GTSNPN, SVGIG (reference sequence). The CDR3 sequence is 15 residues long. V was trimmed by 0 bases and J by 4 bases, leaving 13 bases between them. The CDR3 region is CAWSVGARGGNTIYF. Here the CDR3 DNA reads TGTGCCTGGAGTGTAGGTGCCCGAGGCGGAAACACCATATATTTT.

This clone showed up just once. The rearrangement uses TRBV10-3 and TRBJ2-3, with D possibly being TRBD1 (6 bases). V was trimmed by 0 bases and J by 6 bases, leaving 16 bases between them. Germline lookup yields CDR1 ENHRY and CDR2 SYGVKD. There are 16 residues in the CDR3. CDR3 DNA sequence: TGTGCCATCAGTGAGTCTTCAGGGGTCCCCATGGATACGCAGTATTTT. As protein: CAISESSGVPMDTQYF.

The chain carries TRBV4-1 and TRBJ1-3; D unclear. CDR1 MGHRA and CDR2 YSYEKL come from the germline V gene. This CDR3 has 15 residues. Trimming cost V 5 bases and J 0 bases, with 11 bases left between them. The CDR3 region is CASSNTDYSGNTIYF. The CDR3 nucleotides are TGCGCCAGCAGCAACACAGACTACTCTGGAAACACCATATATTTT.

The V and J genes are TRBV4-1 and TRBJ2-2; 12 bases map to TRBD2. The CDR3 loop spans 19 amino acids. V shed 1 base and J 3 bases; nucleotides not matched to a gene: 9. The V gene's germline CDR1 is MGHRA and CDR2 YSYEKL. CDR3 region: CASSQARLAGGRDTGELFF. The CDR3 coding sequence is TGCGCCAGCAGCCAAGCGCGGCTAGCGGGGGGGCGGGACACCGGGGAGCTGTTTTTT.

CDR3 residues: CASKANYGYTF. In DNA, the CDR3 is TGTGCCAGCAAAGCGAACTATGGCTACACCTTC. The chain joins TRBV2 to TRBJ1-2; no clear D gene. The CDR3 length is 11 residues. Germline assignment: CDR1 SNHLY and CDR2 FYNNEI. V lost 7 bases and J 2 bases, leaving 5 bases between the germline ends.

CDR3 in amino acids: CASSRVGTSTDTQYF. For the CDR3, the DNA is TGTGCCAGCAGTCGGGTAGGGACTTCCACAGATACGCAGTATTTT. The chain employs TRBV25-1 and TRBJ2-3, with a weak D call TRBD2 (6 bases). V shed 5 bases and J shed 2 bases, with 14 bases lying between them. Germline assignment: CDR1 MGHDK and CDR2 SYGVNS. The CDR3 length is 15 residues.

This clone was counted a single time. The chain recombines TRBV25-1 with TRBJ2-4; D might be TRBD1 (6 bases). The CDR3 spans 15 residues. Germline V gene lookup returns CDR1 MGHDK and CDR2 SYGVNS. V was trimmed by 4 bases and J by 2 bases, leaving 12 bases between them. The CDR3 region has the DNA TGTGCCAGCAGTGGGGGACACCAAACCAAAAACATTCAGTACTTC. Amino acid sequence: CASSGGHQTKNIQYF. Full variable domain (missing parts from reference TRBV25-1 and TRBJ2-4): EADIYQTPRYLVIGTGKKITLECSQTMGHDKMYWYQQDPGMELHLIHYSYGVNSTEKGDLSSESTVSRIRTEHFPLTLESARPSHTSQYLCASSGGHQTKNIQYFGAGTRLSVL.

CDR3 DNA sequence: TGCAGCGTTGAAACACAAATCTATGGCTACACCTTC. This translates into CSVETQIYGYTF. The chain carries TRBV29-1 and TRBJ1-2, with D unclear. The CDR3 has 12 residues. Trimming removed 2 bases at V and 4 bases at J, with 8 bases between. Per the germline V gene, CDR1 is SQVTM and CDR2 is ANQGSEA.

The J gene is TRBJ1-2, the V gene TRBV6-5; D is possibly TRBD1 (6 bases). From germline, CDR1 is MNHEY and CDR2 SVGAGI. The CDR3 is 15 amino acids. V shed 0 bases and J shed 6 bases, with 14 bases lying between them. CDR3: CASSYSTGTYHGYTF. For the CDR3, the DNA is TGTGCCAGCAGTTACTCGACAGGAACCTACCATGGCTACACCTTC.

V gene TRBV4-3 combines with J gene TRBJ1-2, with a weak D call TRBD1 (6 bases). The CDR3 is 15 residues long. Germline CDR1 LGHNA, CDR2 YSLEER. V lost 0 bases, J lost 2 bases, and 10 bases lay in between. The CDR3 DNA is TGCGCCAGCAGCCAAGACCGGGGGGCAAACTATGGCTACACCTTC. Translation gives CASSQDRGANYGYTF.

Only one count was recorded for this clone. The rearrangement joins TRBV2 to TRBJ2-3; TRBD2 matches at 13 bases. Germline V gene sequence: CDR1 SNHLY, CDR2 FYNNEI. Trimming at V came to 6 bases and at J to 3 bases, leaving 6 bases not matched to a gene. The CDR3 sequence is 16 residues long. This chain's CDR3 is CASRTSGGSATDTQYF. The DNA for the CDR3 is TGTGCCAGCAGGACTAGCGGGGGGTCAGCTACAGATACGCAGTATTTT.

In its sample, this clone was seen once. The genes are TRBV29-1 and TRBJ1-1; D ambiguous. The CDR3 is 13 amino acids. The V end was cut by 3 bases, the J end by 7 bases, with 15 bases between. The germline CDR1 and CDR2 sequences are SQVTM and ANQGSEA. The CDR3 here is CSVDGVAGGEAFF. Here the CDR3 DNA reads TGCAGCGTTGACGGGGTGGCGGGCGGTGAAGCTTTCTTT.

This sequence joins TRBV18 and TRBJ1-1, with 8 bases aligning to TRBD1. This CDR3 has 13 residues. Germline loops: CDR1 KGHSH, CDR2 LQKENI. Unmatched junction bases numbered 8, after V lost 3 bases and J lost 11 bases. Here the CDR3 DNA reads TGTGCCAGCTCACCTCGGGACAGGTGGGACGCTTTCTTT. Amino acids: CASSPRDRWDAFF.

The chain recombines TRBV6-5 with TRBJ2-3; 8 bases are a match to TRBD1. Per the germline V gene, CDR1 is MNHEY and CDR2 is SVGAGI. There are 14 residues in the CDR3. The V gene end was trimmed by 6 bases and the J gene end by 2 bases; junction bases not matched to a gene: 4. The CDR3 protein is CASSGQGVTDTQYF. CDR3 sequence (DNA): TGTGCCAGCAGCGGACAGGGAGTCACAGATACGCAGTATTTT.

The chain links TRBV30 to TRBJ2-7; maybe TRBD1 (6 bases). With 2 bases removed from V and 6 bases from J, the gap between germline ends came to 14 bases. CDR1 is GTSNPN and CDR2 is SVGIG in the germline V gene (reference sequence). The CDR3 sequence is 13 residues long. The CDR3 loop reads CAWSRGTYGEQYF. The CDR3 DNA follows: TGTGCCTGGAGTAGAGGGACATATGGCGAGCAGTACTTC.